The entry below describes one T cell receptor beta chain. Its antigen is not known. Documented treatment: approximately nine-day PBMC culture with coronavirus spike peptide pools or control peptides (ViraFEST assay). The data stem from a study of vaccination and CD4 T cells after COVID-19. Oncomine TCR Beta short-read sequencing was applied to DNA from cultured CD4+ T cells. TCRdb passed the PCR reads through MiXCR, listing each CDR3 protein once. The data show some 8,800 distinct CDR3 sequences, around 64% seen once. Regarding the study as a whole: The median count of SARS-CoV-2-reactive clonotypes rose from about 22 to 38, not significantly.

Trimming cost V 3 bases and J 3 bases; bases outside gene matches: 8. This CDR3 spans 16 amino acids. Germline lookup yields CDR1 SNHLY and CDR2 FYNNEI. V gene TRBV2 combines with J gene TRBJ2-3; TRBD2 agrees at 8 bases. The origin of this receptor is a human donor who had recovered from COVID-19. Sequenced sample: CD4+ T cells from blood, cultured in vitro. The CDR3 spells CASSDDRAGETDTQYF. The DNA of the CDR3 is TGTGCCAGCAGTGACGATCGAGCGGGAGAGACAGATACGCAGTATTTT.